The text below deals with one TCR beta chain. Produced via immunoSEQ multiplex PCR; TCRdb's table is partial and in-frame only. The data contain about 300,000 clones, roughly 83% of them seen just once; the ten biggest clones take up about 1.6%. The sample originates from a study of blood T cell repertoires in COVID-19. Germline CDR1 is MDHEN and CDR2 is SYDVKM. Trimming shortened V by 3 bases and J by 6 bases, and 9 bases separated the two germline ends. The CDR3 consists of 12 residues. The genes are TRBV28 and TRBJ2-7, with D uncertain. The clonotype originates from a woman between 50 and 59 years old with acute or convalescent COVID-19. Sample: peripheral blood. The CDR3 nucleotides read TGTGCCAGCAGTTTCACGGTACGCGAGCAGTACTTC. Protein: CASSFTVREQYF.